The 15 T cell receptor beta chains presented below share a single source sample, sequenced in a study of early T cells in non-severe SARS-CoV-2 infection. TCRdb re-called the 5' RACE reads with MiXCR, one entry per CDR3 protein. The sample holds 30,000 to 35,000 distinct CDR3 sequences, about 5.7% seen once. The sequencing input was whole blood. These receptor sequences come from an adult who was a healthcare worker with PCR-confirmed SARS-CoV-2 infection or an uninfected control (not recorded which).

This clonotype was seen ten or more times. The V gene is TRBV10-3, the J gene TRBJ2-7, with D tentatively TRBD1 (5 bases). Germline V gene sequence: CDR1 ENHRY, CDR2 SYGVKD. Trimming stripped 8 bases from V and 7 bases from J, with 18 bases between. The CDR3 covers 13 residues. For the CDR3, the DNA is TGTGCCATCTCGACAGCCTTGGCGGATGAGCAGTACGTC. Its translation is CAISTALADEQYV.

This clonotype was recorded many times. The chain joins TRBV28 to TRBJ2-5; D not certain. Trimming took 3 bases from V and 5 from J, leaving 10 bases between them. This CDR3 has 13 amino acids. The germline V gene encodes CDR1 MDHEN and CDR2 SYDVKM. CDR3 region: CASSFFTAETQYF. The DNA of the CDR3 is TGTGCCAGCAGTTTCTTCACGGCGGAGACCCAGTACTTC.

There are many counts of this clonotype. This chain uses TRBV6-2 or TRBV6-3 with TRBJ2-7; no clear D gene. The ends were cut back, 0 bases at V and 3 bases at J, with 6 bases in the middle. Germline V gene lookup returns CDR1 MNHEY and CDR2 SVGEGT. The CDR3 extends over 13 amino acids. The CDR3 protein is CASSYSSNYEQYF. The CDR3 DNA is TGTGCCAGCAGTTACTCCTCTAACTACGAGCAGTACTTC.

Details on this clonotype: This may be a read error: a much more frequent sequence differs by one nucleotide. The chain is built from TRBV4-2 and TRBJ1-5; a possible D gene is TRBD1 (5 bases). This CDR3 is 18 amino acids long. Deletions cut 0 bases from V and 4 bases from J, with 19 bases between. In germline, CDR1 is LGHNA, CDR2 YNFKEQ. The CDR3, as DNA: TGTGCCAGCAGCCAAGATCGAGGTGGAGGGGATAGGAATCAGCCCCAGCATTTT. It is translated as CASSQDRGGGDRNQPQHF.

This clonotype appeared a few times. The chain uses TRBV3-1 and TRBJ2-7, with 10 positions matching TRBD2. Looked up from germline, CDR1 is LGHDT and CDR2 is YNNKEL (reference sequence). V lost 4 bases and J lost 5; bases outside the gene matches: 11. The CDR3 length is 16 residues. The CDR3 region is CASSRSGASGRNEQYF. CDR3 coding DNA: TGTGCCAGCAGCCGGAGCGGGGCTAGCGGGAGAAACGAGCAGTACTTC.

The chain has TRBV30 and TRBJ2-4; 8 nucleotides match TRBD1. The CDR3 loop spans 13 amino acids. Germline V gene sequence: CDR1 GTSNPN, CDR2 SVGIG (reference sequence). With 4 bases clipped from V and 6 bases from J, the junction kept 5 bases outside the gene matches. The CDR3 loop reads CAWTGQVGNIQYF. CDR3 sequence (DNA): TGTGCCTGGACGGGACAGGTCGGAAACATTCAGTACTTC.

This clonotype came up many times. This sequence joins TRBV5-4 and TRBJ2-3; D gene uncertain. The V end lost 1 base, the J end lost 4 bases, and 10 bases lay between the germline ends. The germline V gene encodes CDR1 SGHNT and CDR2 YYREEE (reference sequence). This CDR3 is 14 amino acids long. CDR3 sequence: CASSLYAGADTQYF. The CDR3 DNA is TGTGCCAGCAGCTTGTACGCCGGAGCAGATACGCAGTATTTT.

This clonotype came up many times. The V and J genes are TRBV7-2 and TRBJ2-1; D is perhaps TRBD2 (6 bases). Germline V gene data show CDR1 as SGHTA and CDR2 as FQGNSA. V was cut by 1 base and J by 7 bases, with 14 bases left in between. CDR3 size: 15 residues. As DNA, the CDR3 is TGTGCCAGCAGCTTAGGGTCCAACCTAGCGAATGAGCAGTTCTTC. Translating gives CASSLGSNLANEQFF.

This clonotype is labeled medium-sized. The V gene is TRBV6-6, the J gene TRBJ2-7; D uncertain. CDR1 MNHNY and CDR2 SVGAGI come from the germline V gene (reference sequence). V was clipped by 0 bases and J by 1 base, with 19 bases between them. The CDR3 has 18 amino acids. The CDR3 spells CASSYSMAGLSRSYEQYF. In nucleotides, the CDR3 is TGTGCCAGCAGTTACTCGATGGCCGGGCTAAGCCGATCCTACGAGCAGTACTTC.

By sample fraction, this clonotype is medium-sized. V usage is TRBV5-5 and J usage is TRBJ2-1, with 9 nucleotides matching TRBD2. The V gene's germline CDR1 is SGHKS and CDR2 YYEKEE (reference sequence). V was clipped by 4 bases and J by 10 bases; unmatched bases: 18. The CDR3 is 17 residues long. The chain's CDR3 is CASSPAGMAGGLREQFF. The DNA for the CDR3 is TGTGCCAGCAGCCCCGCAGGGATGGCGGGAGGGCTTAGGGAGCAGTTCTTC. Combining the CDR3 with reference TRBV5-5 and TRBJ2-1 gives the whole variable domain DAGVTQSPTHLIKTRGQQVTLRCSPISGHKSVSWYQQVLGQGPQFIFQYYEKEERGRGNFPDRFSARQFPNYSSELNVNALLLGDSALYLCASSPAGMAGGLREQFFGPGTRLTVL.

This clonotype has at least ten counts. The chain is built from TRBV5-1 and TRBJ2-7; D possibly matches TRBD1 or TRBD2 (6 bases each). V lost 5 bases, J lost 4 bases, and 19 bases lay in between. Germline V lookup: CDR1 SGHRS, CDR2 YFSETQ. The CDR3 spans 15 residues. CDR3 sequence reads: CASRTGPGRSYEQYV. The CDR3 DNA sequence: TGCGCCAGCAGGACAGGCCCAGGGAGGTCATACGAGCAGTACGTC.

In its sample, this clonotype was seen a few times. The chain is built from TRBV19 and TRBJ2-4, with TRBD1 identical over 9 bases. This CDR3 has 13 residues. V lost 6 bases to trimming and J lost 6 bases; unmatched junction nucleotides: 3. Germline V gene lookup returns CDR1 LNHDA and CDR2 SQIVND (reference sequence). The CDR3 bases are TGTGCCAGTAGGGACAGGGGAACAAACATTCAGTACTTC. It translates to CASRDRGTNIQYF. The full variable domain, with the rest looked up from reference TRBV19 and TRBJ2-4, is DGGITQSPKYLFRKEGQNVTLSCEQNLNHDAMYWYRQDPGQGLRLIYYSQIVNDFQKGDIAEGYSVSREKKESFPLTVTSAQKNPTAFYLCASRDRGTNIQYFGAGTRLSVL.

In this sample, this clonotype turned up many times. CDR3 loop: CSAQDRGYGYTF. CDR3 bases: TGCAGTGCTCAGGACAGGGGCTATGGCTACACCTTC. The genes are TRBV20-1 and TRBJ1-2, with 9 bases identical to TRBD1. This CDR3 region has 12 residues. The germline V gene has CDR1 DFQATT and CDR2 SNEGSKA (reference sequence). V gave up 5 bases and J gave up 4 bases; unmatched junction bases: 2.

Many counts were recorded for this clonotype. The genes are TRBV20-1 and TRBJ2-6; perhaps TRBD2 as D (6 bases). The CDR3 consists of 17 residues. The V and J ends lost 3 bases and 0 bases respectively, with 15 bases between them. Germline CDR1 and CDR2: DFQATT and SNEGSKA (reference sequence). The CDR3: CSAREGGILSGANVLTF. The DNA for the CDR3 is TGCAGTGCTAGGGAGGGCGGGATCCTCTCTGGGGCCAACGTCCTGACTTTC.

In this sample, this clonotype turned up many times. CDR3 DNA: TGTGCCAGCAGTTTAGGGCGATCGAACACTGAAGCTTTCTTT. It specifies CASSLGRSNTEAFF. The chain uses TRBV27 and TRBJ1-1; D gene uncertain. The CDR3 consists of 14 residues. V was shortened by 2 bases and J by 1 base, with 8 bases between the two germline ends. Germline V gene data show CDR1 as MNHEY and CDR2 as SMNVEV (reference sequence).